The T cell receptor beta chain under discussion was sequenced for a study of T-cell reconstitution after alpha-beta-depleted transplantation in children. There are 14 residues in the CDR3. The germline gives CDR1 SGHVS, CDR2 FQNEAQ. V lost 5 bases, J lost 5 bases, and 4 bases stayed unmatched. A library of TCRbeta sequences, prepared with unique molecular identifiers, was generated. One entry per CDR3 protein results from TCRdb running MiXCR on the PCR reads. The table lists 500,000 or so distinct CDR3 sequences, less than 35% of them singletons. The chain joins TRBV7-8 to TRBJ2-3; 10 bases align to TRBD1. The TCR comes from a human donor who donated a stem cell graft to a child with aplastic anemia. The source material was PBMCs from the stem cell graft donor, sampled from the stem cell graft. CDR3: CASSPTGGRDTQYF. CDR3 in DNA: TGTGCCAGCAGCCCGACAGGGGGCAGAGATACGCAGTATTTT.